This entry lists 18 T cell receptor beta chains sequenced from one sample in a study of control samples from healthy donors and cancer patients. Generated by immunoSEQ multiplex PCR, the TCRdb table keeps only in-frame clones and is missing some. The sample includes roughly 88,000 clones, roughly 91% of them seen just once. Sequencing input: blood. These receptors were taken from a man aged 45-60 years in good health.

The chain has TRBV5-5 and TRBJ2-7; D is perhaps TRBD2 (6 bases). CDR1 and CDR2 (germline): SGHKS, YYEKEE (reference sequence). Trimming took 4 bases from V and 4 from J, leaving 12 bases between them. CDR3 length: 13 residues. CDR3 protein: CASSHGTPYEQYF. The CDR3 nucleotides read TGTGCCAGCAGCCACGGGACTCCTTACGAGCAGTACTTC. Together with reference TRBV5-5 and TRBJ2-7, the CDR3 gives the full variable domain: DAGVTQSPTHLIKTRGQQVTLRCSPISGHKSVSWYQQVLGQGPQFIFQYYEKEERGRGNFPDRFSARQFPNYSSELNVNALLLGDSALYLCASSHGTPYEQYFGPGTRLTVT.

The chain joins TRBV11-2 to TRBJ2-1; D possibly uses TRBD1 or TRBD2 (6 bases each). The CDR3 is made up of 14 amino acids. CDR1 SGHAT and CDR2 FQNNGV come from the germline V gene. The V and J ends lost 5 bases and 5 bases respectively, with 13 bases between them. The CDR3 DNA sequence: TGTGCCAGCAGCCTCGGGGGCAGAGACAATGAGCAGTTCTTC. It is translated as CASSLGGRDNEQFF. Drawing the rest from reference TRBV11-2 and TRBJ2-1, the complete variable domain is EAGVAQSPRYKIIEKRQSVAFWCNPISGHATLYWYQQILGQGPKLLIQFQNNGVVDDSQLPKDRFSAERLKGVDSTLKIQPAKLEDSAVYLCASSLGGRDNEQFFGPGTRLTVL.

This chain uses TRBV27 with TRBJ1-6; weak D call: TRBD1 (5 bases). The V gene's germline CDR1 is MNHEY and CDR2 SMNVEV (reference sequence). The CDR3 has 19 amino acids. V dropped 3 bases and J dropped 0 bases, with 18 bases sitting between them. CDR3 DNA sequence: TGTGCCAGCAGTTTGAGGGGAAGTTTCTACAACTCCTATAATTCACCCCTCCACTTT. Translating gives CASSLRGSFYNSYNSPLHF.

This clone was seen a single time. The V and J genes are TRBV10-3 and TRBJ2-7; 8 bases map to TRBD1. The CDR3 is 16 amino acids. After removal of 3 bases from V and 2 bases from J, the junction contained 9 bases not matched to a gene. CDR1 and CDR2 from the germline V gene are ENHRY and SYGVKD. The CDR3 DNA reads TGTGCCATCAGTGACCCCGGACAGGGACGCACCTACGAGCAGTACTTC. This gives the protein CAISDPGQGRTYEQYF.

The V call is TRBV19, the J call TRBJ1-6, with D possibly being TRBD1 (5 bases). V was clipped by 6 bases and J by 6 bases, with 9 bases between them. Germline V lookup: CDR1 LNHDA, CDR2 SQIVND (reference sequence). This CDR3 region has 13 residues. The CDR3 loop reads CASSDSFNSPLHF. As DNA, the CDR3 is TGTGCCAGTAGCGACAGCTTTAATTCACCCCTCCACTTT.

V usage is TRBV6-5 and J usage is TRBJ2-1; D is possibly TRBD2 (5 bases). The CDR3 is made up of 11 amino acids. The V end was cut by 8 bases, the J end by 14 bases, with 16 bases between. Germline CDR1 and CDR2: MNHEY and SVGAGI. The CDR3 nucleotides read TGTGCCAGCCGAAGGGCGCTGCGGGAGTTCTTC. The encoded protein is CASRRALREFF.

The V gene is TRBV14, the J gene TRBJ2-1, with D unresolved. V gave up 3 bases and J gave up 4 bases, with 13 bases separating them. The CDR3 runs 15 residues. Per germline, CDR1 SGHDN and CDR2 FVKESK. CDR3 residues: CASSHVLTPYNEQFF. The CDR3 coding sequence is TGTGCCAGCAGCCATGTTTTGACACCATACAATGAGCAGTTCTTC.

This clone has a handful of counts. CDR3 bases: TGTGCCAGCAGGACAGGAAAATCTAACTATGGCTACACCTTC. As protein: CASRTGKSNYGYTF. The J gene is TRBJ1-2, the V gene TRBV27, with D possibly being TRBD1 (6 bases). V was shortened by 6 bases and J by 0 bases, with 11 bases between the two germline ends. Germline V lookup: CDR1 MNHEY, CDR2 SMNVEV (reference sequence). The CDR3 contains 14 residues.

This chain connects TRBV11-2 to TRBJ2-5; D may correspond to TRBD1 or TRBD2 (5 bases each). Trimming shortened V by 5 bases and J by 5 bases, and 18 bases separated the two germline ends. The CDR3 runs 15 residues. Germline V gene data show CDR1 as SGHAT and CDR2 as FQNNGV. As DNA, the CDR3 is TGTGCCAGCAGCCCGATCGCAGGGACCGGGGAGACCCAGTACTTC. This gives the protein CASSPIAGTGETQYF.

The rearrangement joins TRBV10-2 to TRBJ1-1; D is ambiguous. This CDR3 has 14 residues. V was shortened by 3 bases and J by 1 base, with 9 bases between the two germline ends. The germline gives CDR1 WSHSY, CDR2 SAAADI. The CDR3 nucleotides are TGCGCCAGCAGTGAATTTCGGGAGAACACTGAAGCTTTCTTT. Amino acid sequence: CASSEFRENTEAFF.

This chain links TRBV12-3 or TRBV12-4 with TRBJ1-5; D remains ambiguous. Trimming left V 5 bases short and J 7 bases short, with 9 bases between. CDR3 length: 12 amino acids. In DNA form, the CDR3 reads TGTGCCAGCAGTATTTTTCCCCAGCCCCAGCATTTT. Protein sequence: CASSIFPQPQHF.

This clone is a singleton in its sample. The rearrangement joins TRBV6-5 to TRBJ1-5; 7 bases align to TRBD1. The junction had 4 bases not matched to a gene; V was cut back by 5 bases and J by 0 bases. CDR1 MNHEY and CDR2 SVGAGI come from the germline V gene. The CDR3 extends over 15 amino acids. The CDR3 nucleotides read TGTGCCAGCAGTAAGACAGGGCCTAGCAATCAGCCCCAGCATTTT. It translates to CASSKTGPSNQPQHF.

The rearrangement joins TRBV7-2 to TRBJ2-3; unclear D gene. The CDR3 covers 18 residues. The germline V and J ends were trimmed by 4 bases and 6 bases, with 26 bases remaining between them. Germline loops: CDR1 SGHTA, CDR2 FQGNSA. CDR3 sequence (DNA): TGTGCCAGCAGCTGGGGTTTTTTCCACACTACTTTTACCGATACGCAGTATTTT. Translating gives CASSWGFFHTTFTDTQYF.

This clone appeared a few times. The chain joins TRBV29-1 to TRBJ1-1, with 11 bases lining up with TRBD1. This CDR3 comprises 13 residues. The V gene's germline CDR1 is SQVTM and CDR2 ANQGSEA. The ends lost 6 bases at V and 4 bases at J; junction bases unmatched: 4. CDR3 sequence reads: CSVWDRGGTEAFF. DNA of the CDR3: TGCAGCGTGTGGGACAGGGGGGGCACTGAAGCTTTCTTT.

The chain carries TRBV7-9 and TRBJ2-1; D remains ambiguous. This CDR3 has 12 amino acids. Trimming took 0 bases from V and 9 from J, leaving 6 bases between them. Germline-derived CDR1 and CDR2 are SEHNR and FQNEAQ (reference sequence). CDR3 DNA: TGTGCCAGCAGCTTAGCCGAAGGTGAGCAGTTCTTC. Translated, it gives CASSLAEGEQFF.

The chain has TRBV25-1 and TRBJ1-5; TRBD1 matches at 7 bases. The CDR3 runs to 17 residues. V gave up 2 bases and J gave up 3 bases; unmatched junction bases: 10. Germline loops: CDR1 MGHDK, CDR2 SYGVNS. The CDR3 sequence is CASSETGVARPNQPQHF. The CDR3 DNA reads as TGTGCCAGCAGTGAAACAGGGGTTGCCCGCCCCAATCAGCCCCAGCATTTT. Using reference TRBV25-1 and TRBJ1-5 for the parts outside the CDR3, the full variable domain is EADIYQTPRYLVIGTGKKITLECSQTMGHDKMYWYQQDPGMELHLIHYSYGVNSTEKGDLSSESTVSRIRTEHFPLTLESARPSHTSQYLCASSETGVARPNQPQHFGDGTRLSIL.

The chain combines TRBV30 with TRBJ1-1; the D is unclear. The CDR3 covers 13 residues. Germline lookup yields CDR1 GTSNPN and CDR2 SVGIG (reference sequence). The V end lost 8 bases, the J end lost 1 base, and 14 bases lay between the germline ends. The CDR3 loop reads CAGEARRNTEAFF. The CDR3 DNA reads TGTGCCGGGGAGGCCAGAAGGAACACTGAAGCTTTCTTT.

The gene calls are TRBV9 and TRBJ1-1; perhaps TRBD1 as D (6 bases). The germline CDR1 and CDR2 sequences are SGDLS and YYNGEE. V shed 0 bases and J shed 4 bases, with 16 bases lying between them. The length of the CDR3 is 16 residues. CDR3 nucleotides: TGTGCCAGCAGCGTAGTCGGGGGCGTAGGGGGCACTGAAGCTTTCTTT. It specifies CASSVVGGVGGTEAFF.